These 4 T cell receptor beta chains share one sample of origin, sequenced in a study of T cell repertoires in cytomegalovirus infection. One entry per CDR3 protein results from TCRdb running MiXCR on the reads. Among 550,000 to 850,000 distinct CDR3 sequences listed, around 30% were seen once. Which antigens these TCRs recognize remains unknown. The material sequenced was cultured PBMCs, taken from culture after CMV antigen stimulation. These receptors came from a human donor in good health (CMV status not recorded). Some clones in this sample may be carry-over from other donors' samples.

The chain uses TRBV20-1 and TRBJ2-1; 14 positions agree with TRBD2. With 6 bases clipped from V and 8 bases from J, the junction kept 6 bases outside the gene matches. The CDR3 spans 14 residues. CDR1 and CDR2 from the germline V gene are DFQATT and SNEGSKA (reference sequence). CDR3 coding DNA: TGCAGTGCAAAGGGGACTAGCGGGAGAGATGAGCAGTTCTTC. Its protein is CSAKGTSGRDEQFF.

This chain uses TRBV5-1 with TRBJ2-1; TRBD2 aligns across 7 bases. Per germline, CDR1 SGHRS and CDR2 YFSETQ. The CDR3 covers 15 residues. J lost 5 bases, V lost 3 bases, and 8 bases had no gene match. This chain's CDR3 is CASSSPGLYDNEQFF. In DNA, the CDR3 is TGCGCCAGCAGCTCCCCGGGACTATACGACAATGAGCAGTTCTTC.

This clonotype was detected a few times. V usage is TRBV12-3 or TRBV12-4 and J usage is TRBJ2-7; D possibly corresponds to TRBD2 (6 bases). V lost 5 bases and J 3 bases, leaving 17 bases between the germline ends. This CDR3 has 15 amino acids. CDR3 DNA: TGTGCCAGCAGTCCCCCAGGGCTGGGGGGCTACGAGCAGTACTTC. This codes for CASSPPGLGGYEQYF.

The V and J genes are TRBV10-3 and TRBJ1-1, with a tentative D call TRBD1 (5 bases). With 0 bases removed from V and 11 bases from J, the gap between germline ends came to 16 bases. This CDR3 is 14 amino acids long. Germline lookup yields CDR1 ENHRY and CDR2 SYGVKD. CDR3 region: CAISESAGHARAFF. CDR3 DNA: TGTGCCATCAGTGAGTCGGCAGGGCACGCTCGGGCTTTCTTT.